This TCR beta chain originates from a study of cytomegalovirus exposure and HLA in healthy donors. Comment on this clone: The antigen remains undetermined.

Looked up from germline, CDR1 is SGHVS and CDR2 is FQNEAQ. V lost 0 bases and J 3 bases, leaving 9 bases between the germline ends. The CDR3 is 14 amino acids. Study findings and constraints: Upon later analysis, TCR association rates were observed to vary by HLA locus, being highest for DRB1 and lowest for HLA-C. Several of the most significant clusters appeared linked to common viral pathogens, based on a later analysis.

A multiplex PCR was run with 60 Vbeta primers and 13 Jbeta primers. The repertoire was sequenced with immunoSEQ multiplex PCR; TCRdb's copy has only in-frame clones and lacks some. This table lists more than 55,000 clones. Sequenced: PBMCs. V usage is TRBV7-8 and J usage is TRBJ2-7; D gene uncertain. The TCR was taken from a woman in her 40s in good health and CMV-seropositive. CDR3 residues: CASSLAPPGYEQYF. The DNA of the CDR3 is TGTGCCAGCAGCTTAGCACCCCCCGGCTACGAGCAGTACTTC.